One T cell receptor (beta chain) is described in this entry. Its target antigen remains unknown. One base away there is no much larger clone; base qualities are not given. Genomic DNA was used for TRB sequencing, which was performed with the immunoSEQ assay at survey resolution or with the hsTCRB kit. For the original study's pipeline: The immunoSEQ software was used for initial read processing, and the LymphoSeq R package was used for repertoire analyses. Clonality was computed as 1 minus normalized Shannon entropy; Gini coefficient was also calculated for each TRB dataset. Phenotypes of unsorted samples were inferred by mapping TRB sequences from sorted subsets of the recipient or donor onto the same recipient's unsorted samples. The table comes from immuneACCESS by way of TCRdb, which keeps in-frame sequences with V and J called. Part of the clones is missing from these tables; in studies checked, under half for an unresolved V gene and the rest for unknown reasons. V and J calls and clone size are those listed in that table; D and trimming were worked out from the DNA. Here the sample has some 34,000 clones; around 78% occur a single time. The top ten clonotypes cover approximately 8.7% of the sample.

This specimen's treatment or condition label, interpreted: high-dose cyclophosphamide on days +3 and +4 as single-agent GVHD prophylaxis. Patients in the PTCy group got busulfan and fludarabine conditioning, a marrow graft from a related or unrelated donor, and cyclophosphamide on days +3 and +4. PTCy-treated patients came from a prospective multi-institutional clinical trial. Peripheral blood and bone marrow mononuclear cells were isolated by Ficoll-Hypaque density centrifugation and cryopreserved. CD4+ and CD8+ T cells, including naive and memory subsets, were sorted by FACS on a FACSAria II. V trim: 0 bases; J trim: 1 base; unmatched bases: 6. The CDR3, cysteine through phenylalanine, is 16 amino acids long. Just the 48-base CDR3 DNA is kept, in frame starting at base 1. From a lookup of the germline V gene, CDR1 and CDR2 are SGHRS and YFSETQ. This specimen comes from a study of T cells after posttransplantation cyclophosphamide listed by TCRdb under 2016. Broadly, across the study: T cell repertoire reconstitution was tracked by TRB sequencing after myeloablative bone marrow transplantation in which posttransplantation cyclophosphamide was used as GVHD prophylaxis. Samples from 30 to 40 PTCy-treated patients and 16 related bone marrow donors of those patients were subjected to antigen receptor sequencing. Blood from all 30 or so PTCy patients with 1-year posttransplant specimens was subjected to TRB sequencing. Because TRA and TRB clonality were tightly correlated in fewer than ten samples, subsequent TCR analyses were focused on TRB only. In 3 patients, TRB sequencing was also performed on up to roughly 3 more blood samples taken 2 to 5.2 years after transplant, and in several patients, pretransplant blood was also TRB-sequenced. Public TRB sequences were checked against a database of over 3,500 sequences associated with responses to pathogens, tumor antigens, self-antigens and alloantigens.

General study outcomes and caveats: At 1-2 months, donor-recipient similarity was low but rose over the first year, and the later blood repertoires were often dominated by donor CD8+ memory clones. The TRB repertoires of T cells infiltrating skin or GI tract showed only limited overlap with the TRB repertoires of T cells in blood. Across the 45 or so patients, TRB clonality was highly associated with recipient CMV seropositivity and CMV reactivation, and diversity with PTCy was similar to that in the CNI/methotrexate controls.

The clonotype originates from a female patient in her forties or fifties who received an allogeneic stem cell transplant from a related donor, was CMV-positive, and had no GVHD. Once a transplant has taken place, some T cells may be donor derived. Sequencing was performed on CD4+ T cells sorted from blood, taken approximately 2,000 days after a stem cell transplant with posttransplant cyclophosphamide. Recombination linked TRBV5-1 to TRBJ1-1, with 7 central nucleotides matching TRBD1. The nucleotide sequence reads as follows: TGCGCCAGCAGCTTGGTAGCAGGGGGGACGAACACTGAAGCTTTCTTT. Translation gives CASSLVAGGTNTEAFF. The CDR3, completed at both ends by the reference TRBV5-1 and TRBJ1-1 genes, gives the full variable domain KAGVTQTPRYLIKTRGQQVTLSCSPISGHRSVSWYQQTPGQGLQFLFEYFSETQRNKGNFPGRFSGRQFSNSRSEMNVSTLELGDSALYLCASSLVAGGTNTEAFFGQGTRLTVV.